These 32 T cell receptor beta chains originate from one sample sequenced in a study of radiation and T cells in renal cell carcinoma. Data came from immunoSEQ multiplex PCR; TCRdb stores just in-frame clones and leaves some out. The table records about 130,000 clones, 81% of them present only once. Time point of the sample: blood 2 weeks post-SBRT. Treatment specified: 15 Gy SBRT to primary tumor, nephrectomy 4 weeks later. The input for sequencing was blood, taken from a patient whose treatment included radiotherapy and nephrectomy. These receptors came from a man aged 50 or older with renal cell carcinoma.

This sequence joins TRBV30 and TRBJ2-5, with TRBD1 identical over 7 bases. The better agreement between TRBJ2-7 and the DNA end casts doubt on the J call. The CDR3 has 12 residues. In germline, CDR1 is GTSNPN, CDR2 SVGIG (reference sequence). CDR3 protein: CASTGQTYEQYF. The CDR3 DNA follows: TGTGCCAGTACGGGACAGACTTACGAGCAGTACTTC.

This clone was picked up many times. The chain uses TRBV19 and TRBJ2-1; no firm D call. V was trimmed by 6 bases and J by 7 bases, leaving 13 bases between them. This CDR3 comprises 13 residues. Germline values: CDR1 LNHDA, CDR2 SQIVND (reference sequence). DNA for the CDR3: TGTGCCAGTAGCCAGTGGGTCGCAAATGAGCAGTTCTTC. Translating it yields CASSQWVANEQFF.

DNA of the CDR3: TGTGCCAGCGCTACCACCTACGTCGAGCAGTACTTC. It specifies CASATTYVEQYF. V usage is TRBV5-8 and J usage is TRBJ2-7, with D uncertain. CDR1 is SGHTS, CDR2 YDEGEE, per germline. The V and J ends lost 7 bases and 6 bases respectively, with 14 bases between them. CDR3 size: 12 residues. Using reference TRBV5-8 and TRBJ2-7 for the parts outside the CDR3, the full variable domain is EAGVTQSPTHLIKTRGQQATLRCSPISGHTSVYWYQQALGLGLQFLLWYDEGEERNRGNFPPRFSGRQFPNYSSELNVNALELEDSALYLCASATTYVEQYFGPGTRLTVT.

V usage is TRBV6-5 and J usage is TRBJ1-1; D is possibly TRBD1 (5 bases). The CDR3 covers 14 residues. The V gene's germline CDR1 is MNHEY and CDR2 SVGAGI. V gave up 5 bases and J gave up 6 bases, with 16 bases separating them. This CDR3 is CASSHGRGGSEAFF. The CDR3 DNA follows: TGTGCCAGCAGTCACGGACGGGGGGGGTCTGAAGCTTTCTTT.

The rearrangement links TRBV5-4 to TRBJ1-1; TRBD1 might be the D (5 bases). V lost 1 base, J lost 2 bases, and 15 bases lay in between. CDR1 SGHNT and CDR2 YYREEE come from the germline V gene (reference sequence). The CDR3 loop spans 16 amino acids. CDR3 amino acids: CASSLFSGVINTEAFF. CDR3 nucleotide sequence: TGTGCCAGCAGCTTGTTTTCGGGGGTTATTAACACTGAAGCTTTCTTT.

This clone was observed a single time. The chain uses TRBV5-5 and TRBJ1-1; 7 bases match TRBD1. This CDR3 region has 19 residues. V lost 0 bases to trimming and J lost 0 bases; unmatched junction nucleotides: 14. Germline CDR1 and CDR2: SGHKS and YYEKEE (reference sequence). In DNA, the CDR3 is TGTGCCAGCAGCTTGGGACAGGGTCTAGGATTGGATATGAACACTGAAGCTTTCTTT. It translates to CASSLGQGLGLDMNTEAFF.

This clone was seen a few times. The chain combines TRBV19 with TRBJ2-4; tentatively, D is TRBD1 or TRBD2 (5 bases each). The length of the CDR3 is 12 residues. Germline-derived CDR1 and CDR2 are LNHDA and SQIVND (reference sequence). Trimming shortened V by 6 bases and J by 8 bases, and 11 bases separated the two germline ends. The CDR3 loop reads CASRGLGDIQYF. The CDR3 DNA is TGTGCCAGTAGGGGGCTCGGGGACATTCAGTACTTC. Filled out from reference TRBV19 and TRBJ2-4, the complete variable domain reads DGGITQSPKYLFRKEGQNVTLSCEQNLNHDAMYWYRQDPGQGLRLIYYSQIVNDFQKGDIAEGYSVSREKKESFPLTVTSAQKNPTAFYLCASRGLGDIQYFGAGTRLSVL.

This chain links TRBV10-3 with TRBJ2-7, with 9 bases that match TRBD1. V lost 6 bases and J lost 5; bases outside the gene matches: 5. The CDR3 loop spans 13 amino acids. Germline V gives CDR1 ENHRY, CDR2 SYGVKD. The CDR3 DNA is TGTGCCATCAGGGGACAGGGTGTCGACGAGCAGTACTTC. Translated: CAIRGQGVDEQYF.

This clone was observed a single time. V gene TRBV27 combines with J gene TRBJ1-1; D ambiguous. Trimming shortened V by 4 bases and J by 0 bases, and 15 bases separated the two germline ends. The V gene's germline CDR1 is MNHEY and CDR2 SMNVEV (reference sequence). The CDR3 contains 16 residues. The chain's CDR3 is CASSSLSEGMNTEAFF. The CDR3 nucleotides are TGTGCCAGCAGTTCACTCTCCGAGGGCATGAACACTGAAGCTTTCTTT.

The chain links TRBV5-1 to TRBJ1-1, with D possibly being TRBD1 (6 bases). The CDR3 covers 14 residues. The ends were cut back, 2 bases at V and 2 bases at J, with 10 bases in the middle. Germline CDR1 is SGHRS and CDR2 is YFSETQ. Here the CDR3 DNA reads TGCGCCAGCAGCTTACTGACAGGAAACACTGAAGCTTTCTTT. Amino acids: CASSLLTGNTEAFF. The complete variable domain, with remaining parts taken from reference TRBV5-1 and TRBJ1-1, reads KAGVTQTPRYLIKTRGQQVTLSCSPISGHRSVSWYQQTPGQGLQFLFEYFSETQRNKGNFPGRFSGRQFSNSRSEMNVSTLELGDSALYLCASSLLTGNTEAFFGQGTRLTVV.

This rearrangement joins TRBV5-1 to TRBJ2-5, with D maybe TRBD1 (6 bases). The CDR3 has 13 amino acids. Per the germline V gene, CDR1 is SGHRS and CDR2 is YFSETQ. V dropped 3 bases and J dropped 1 base, with 7 bases sitting between them. The CDR3 here is CASSWTVQETQYF. As DNA, the CDR3 is TGCGCCAGCAGCTGGACAGTCCAAGAGACCCAGTACTTC.

The V and J genes are TRBV7-9 and TRBJ2-3; a weak D match, TRBD2 (5 bases). The germline V gene encodes CDR1 SEHNR and CDR2 FQNEAQ (reference sequence). Trimming removed 3 bases from V and 2 bases from J, with 12 bases in between. The length of the CDR3 is 15 residues. For the CDR3, the DNA is TGTGCCAGCAGCTTTACGGGGTCCGCCACAGATACGCAGTATTTT. Encoded protein: CASSFTGSATDTQYF.

The V call is TRBV27, the J call TRBJ1-2, with D possibly matching TRBD1 (6 bases). Germline lookup yields CDR1 MNHEY and CDR2 SMNVEV (reference sequence). V dropped 3 bases and J dropped 5 bases, with 16 bases sitting between them. The length of the CDR3 is 15 residues. This chain's CDR3 is CASSFHGQTEYGYTF. DNA for the CDR3: TGTGCCAGCAGTTTTCATGGACAGACGGAGTATGGCTACACCTTC.

CDR3 nucleotide sequence: TGCGCCAGCAGCGGCGGCGTAGGCCGGAACACTGAAGCTTTCTTT. It is translated as CASSGGVGRNTEAFF. The chain uses TRBV5-1 and TRBJ1-1; D call uncertain. From germline, CDR1 is SGHRS and CDR2 YFSETQ. This CDR3 spans 15 amino acids. Trimming left V 4 bases short and J 1 base short, with 14 bases between.

The V call is TRBV29-1, the J call TRBJ1-1, with D tentatively TRBD1 (6 bases). The CDR3 length is 16 residues. Per germline, CDR1 SQVTM and CDR2 ANQGSEA. V lost 0 bases and J lost 4, with 18 bases in between. This chain's CDR3 is CSVEDSLETGATEAFF. The CDR3 nucleotides read TGCAGCGTTGAAGATTCCCTTGAGACAGGAGCCACTGAAGCTTTCTTT.

The genes are TRBV5-1 and TRBJ2-5; TRBD2 matches 10 bases. Germline trimming cut 5 bases from V and 5 bases from J; bases unmatched to any gene: 15. The CDR3 is 17 amino acids. Per the germline V gene, CDR1 is SGHRS and CDR2 is YFSETQ. Written as DNA, the CDR3 is TGCGCCAGCAGTTCCAGTCCTAGCGGGAGAGGGGGGGAGACCCAGTACTTC. It is translated as CASSSSPSGRGGETQYF.

The genes are TRBV7-9 and TRBJ2-3; D uncertain. The CDR3 is 15 residues long. Germline values: CDR1 SEHNR, CDR2 FQNEAQ (reference sequence). V lost 4 bases, J lost 4 bases, and 15 bases lay in between. The CDR3 is CASSSGLTDADTQYF. CDR3 in DNA: TGTGCCAGCAGCTCGGGCCTAACTGACGCAGATACGCAGTATTTT.

V gene TRBV5-1 combines with J gene TRBJ1-2, with D perhaps TRBD1 (5 bases). This CDR3 comprises 15 residues. Germline-derived CDR1 and CDR2 are SGHRS and YFSETQ. V was trimmed by 2 bases and J by 0 bases, leaving 11 bases between them. The CDR3 protein is CASSFTGGSNYGYTF. CDR3 bases: TGCGCCAGCAGCTTTACCGGGGGATCTAACTATGGCTACACCTTC.

This chain connects TRBV7-6 to TRBJ1-5; D is unresolved. V was cut by 1 base and J by 3 bases, with 10 bases left in between. CDR3 size: 15 residues. The germline V gene has CDR1 SGHVS and CDR2 FNYEAQ. The CDR3 DNA sequence: TGTGCCAGCAGCTTAGGGGCGACCCCCAATCAGCCCCAGCATTTT. Translated: CASSLGATPNQPQHF. Based on the CDR3 plus reference TRBV7-6 and TRBJ1-5, the full variable domain is GAGVSQSPRYKVTKRGQDVALRCDPISGHVSLYWYRQALGQGPEFLTYFNYEAQQDKSGLPNDRFSAERPEGSISTLTIQRTEQRDSAMYRCASSLGATPNQPQHFGDGTRLSIL.

The rearrangement uses TRBV5-1 and TRBJ1-1, with a tentative D call TRBD1 (6 bases). CDR1 is SGHRS, CDR2 YFSETQ, per germline. This CDR3 is built from 16 residues. Trimming left V 4 bases short and J 4 bases short, with 20 bases between. CDR3 DNA: TGCGCCAGCAGCCCCATAGAAGAAACAGGGAGCACTGAAGCTTTCTTT. Translation: CASSPIEETGSTEAFF.

The chain carries TRBV5-5 and TRBJ2-7; unclear D gene. The germline V gene encodes CDR1 SGHKS and CDR2 YYEKEE (reference sequence). Trimming removed 4 bases at V and 6 bases at J, with 11 bases between. The CDR3 totals 12 residues. In DNA form, the CDR3 reads TGTGCCAGCAGCCGAATAGTCCCCGAGCAGTACTTC. This sequence encodes CASSRIVPEQYF.

V usage is TRBV7-2 and J usage is TRBJ1-3, with TRBD1 identical over 7 bases. The CDR3 extends over 15 amino acids. CDR1 and CDR2 from the germline V gene are SGHTA and FQGNSA. V shed 6 bases, J shed 0 bases, and the junction held 5 bases outside the gene matches. Here the CDR3 DNA reads TGTGCCAGCAGTCCTACAGGGGACTCTGGAAACACCATATATTTT. This encodes CASSPTGDSGNTIYF.

The chain carries TRBV29-1 and TRBJ2-5; a weak D match, TRBD1 (5 bases). V lost 4 bases and J 4 bases, leaving 13 bases between the germline ends. The CDR3 contains 13 residues. The germline gives CDR1 SQVTM, CDR2 ANQGSEA. Here the CDR3 reads CSVGRVVGETQYF. CDR3 bases: TGCAGCGTTGGCAGGGTGGTTGGAGAGACCCAGTACTTC.

In its sample, this clone was seen a few times. The chain carries TRBV18 and TRBJ2-3; D may correspond to TRBD1 or TRBD2 (5 bases each). The CDR3 spans 14 residues. V dropped 8 bases and J dropped 5 bases, with 17 bases sitting between them. Germline V gene sequence: CDR1 KGHSH, CDR2 LQKENI. The CDR3 region is CASRASVGGDTQYF. In DNA form, the CDR3 reads TGTGCCAGCCGGGCTTCCGTTGGGGGAGATACGCAGTATTTT.

The chain is built from TRBV7-9 and TRBJ2-2; D is possibly TRBD2 (6 bases). Trimming took 3 bases from V and 3 from J, leaving 14 bases between them. CDR3 length equals 16 residues. The germline V gene encodes CDR1 SEHNR and CDR2 FQNEAQ (reference sequence). CDR3 region: CASSLGLGGDTGELFF. CDR3 DNA sequence: TGTGCCAGCAGCTTGGGTCTCGGGGGAGACACCGGGGAGCTGTTTTTT.

This clone appeared a few times. The V call is TRBV30, the J call TRBJ1-4; no reliable D call. CDR3 length equals 15 residues. CDR1 is GTSNPN and CDR2 is SVGIG in the germline V gene (reference sequence). The ends were cut back, 0 bases at V and 0 bases at J, with 8 bases in the middle. CDR3 protein: CAWSVRPTTNEKLFF. DNA of the CDR3: TGTGCCTGGAGTGTAAGGCCAACAACTAATGAAAAACTGTTTTTT.

Here the CDR3 DNA reads TGTGCCAGCAGCTTAGGATTCAGCGGGGACGAGCAGTACTTC. Protein sequence: CASSLGFSGDEQYF. The chain recombines TRBV7-9 with TRBJ2-7, with 7 bases identical to TRBD2. The CDR3 extends over 14 amino acids. V dropped 1 base and J dropped 5; count of bases not matched to a gene: 5. Germline CDR1 and CDR2: SEHNR and FQNEAQ (reference sequence).

The V gene is TRBV10-3, the J gene TRBJ1-2, with D hard to call. Germline values: CDR1 ENHRY, CDR2 SYGVKD. The CDR3 has 15 amino acids. V shed 0 bases and J shed 5 bases, with 13 bases lying between them. CDR3 DNA: TGTGCCATCAGTGAGTCGGGTACGGAAGAATATGGCTACACCTTC. As protein: CAISESGTEEYGYTF.

The genes are TRBV30 and TRBJ2-7; 8 bases are shared with TRBD1. Losses at the gene ends were 0 bases for V and 8 bases for J; bases not matched to a gene: 12. This CDR3 spans 15 amino acids. CDR1 is GTSNPN and CDR2 is SVGIG in the germline V gene (reference sequence). The CDR3, as DNA: TGTGCCTGGAGTGTTGGGAATCAGGGGGCCATTAAGCAGTACTTC. Residues: CAWSVGNQGAIKQYF. Drawing the rest from reference TRBV30 and TRBJ2-7, the complete variable domain is SQTIHQWPATLVQPVGSPLSLECTVEGTSNPNLYWYRQAAGRGLQLLFYSVGIGQISSEVPQNLSASRPQDRQFILSSKKLLLSDSGFYLCAWSVGNQGAIKQYFGPGTRLTVT.

This clone showed up just once. The gene calls are TRBV5-1 and TRBJ2-5; D not certain. Germline CDR1 is SGHRS and CDR2 is YFSETQ. V was cut by 7 bases and J by 1 base, with 11 bases left in between. This CDR3 region has 13 residues. The CDR3 protein is CASRYGGQETQYF. The CDR3 nucleotides are TGCGCCAGCCGGTATGGTGGCCAAGAGACCCAGTACTTC. Combining the CDR3 with reference TRBV5-1 and TRBJ2-5 gives the whole variable domain KAGVTQTPRYLIKTRGQQVTLSCSPISGHRSVSWYQQTPGQGLQFLFEYFSETQRNKGNFPGRFSGRQFSNSRSEMNVSTLELGDSALYLCASRYGGQETQYFGPGTRLLVL.

J is TRBJ2-7 and V is TRBV10-3; D gene ambiguous. The length of the CDR3 is 13 residues. The V and J ends lost 10 bases and 0 bases respectively, with 13 bases between them. Per germline, CDR1 ENHRY and CDR2 SYGVKD. Here the CDR3 DNA reads TGTGCCACAACCATGACTGGCTCCTACGAGCAGTACTTC. Encoded protein: CATTMTGSYEQYF.

This sequence joins TRBV7-9 and TRBJ1-5, with 8 nucleotides matching TRBD1. The CDR3 has 17 residues. V lost 4 bases and J lost 0; bases outside the gene matches: 8. CDR1 SEHNR and CDR2 FQNEAQ come from the germline V gene (reference sequence). The CDR3 sequence: CASSYGTGGFSNQPQHF. In DNA, the CDR3 is TGTGCCAGCAGCTACGGAACAGGGGGTTTTAGCAATCAGCCCCAGCATTTT.